The 26 T cell receptor beta chains reported below all come from one sample, sequenced in a study of identical twins (dated by TCRdb to 2015 to 2016). The library was made by 5' RACE. Sequencer: Illumina HiSeq 2000. TCRdb ran its own pipeline on the public reads, namely fastp trimming at Q25 and MiXCR clone calling, and kept in-frame beta chains. Records with the same CDR3 protein are collapsed into one entry carrying the most frequent genes and DNA. A total of 450,000 to 650,000 distinct CDR3 sequences appear in this sample, roughly 15% of them only once. The ten largest clones represent around 0.48% of the sample. The same sample was also studied in work on yellow fever vaccine responses in identical twins.

The sequenced sample consisted of CD4+ T cells sorted from blood. The receptors were sampled from a woman under 30 in good health.

The rearrangement links TRBV11-2 to TRBJ2-2; D possibly matches TRBD1 or TRBD2 (6 bases each). V was cut by 5 bases and J by 7 bases, with 14 bases left in between. The CDR3 consists of 14 residues. Germline CDR1 SGHAT, CDR2 FQNNGV. The CDR3 DNA is TGTGCCAGCAGCCCCTCGGGGGCGGGCGGGGAGCTGTTTTTT. Translation gives CASSPSGAGGELFF.

This chain connects TRBV6-2 or TRBV6-3 to TRBJ1-6; D is perhaps TRBD1 (5 bases). CDR3 length: 13 residues. V shed 6 bases and J shed 7 bases, with 10 bases lying between them. Germline V lookup: CDR1 MNHEY, CDR2 SVGEGT. The CDR3 bases are TGTGCCAGCAGATGGGGGTGGAATTCACCCCTCCACTTT. It codes for CASRWGWNSPLHF.

This clonotype was seen a handful of times. This sequence joins TRBV24-1 and TRBJ2-1, with TRBD1 matching over 9 bases. J was trimmed by 9 bases and V by 3 bases; bases with no gene match: 8. CDR1 KGHDR and CDR2 SFDVKD come from the germline V gene. The CDR3 runs to 15 residues. The CDR3: CATSDPGTGIGEQFF. The CDR3 bases are TGTGCCACCAGTGATCCCGGGACAGGGATCGGTGAGCAGTTCTTC.

The chain uses TRBV9 and TRBJ2-1; D might be TRBD1 (6 bases). The CDR3 runs to 14 residues. The germline V gene has CDR1 SGDLS and CDR2 YYNGEE. V shed 7 bases and J shed 2 bases, with 13 bases lying between them. Written as DNA, the CDR3 is TGTGCCAGCCCTTTGGGGGCCCCCTACAATGAGCAGTTCTTC. This encodes CASPLGAPYNEQFF.

This chain connects TRBV12-3 or TRBV12-4 to TRBJ1-2; D gene uncertain. The CDR3 is made up of 16 amino acids. Deletions cut 3 bases from V and 0 bases from J, with 14 bases between. The CDR3 coding sequence is TGTGCCAGCAGTTTGGCAGTTTTTGGGACTAACTATGGCTACACCTTC. Protein sequence: CASSLAVFGTNYGYTF.

This clonotype appeared a few times. The CDR3 loop reads CASSPRASGYEIGTDTQYF. Written as DNA, the CDR3 is TGTGCCAGCTCACCCCGGGCTAGCGGGTATGAAATTGGAACAGATACGCAGTATTTT. The rearrangement links TRBV18 to TRBJ2-3; TRBD2 aligns across 8 bases. The CDR3 covers 19 residues. Germline CDR1 reads KGHSH; CDR2 reads LQKENI. With 3 bases clipped from V and 3 bases from J, the junction kept 17 bases outside the gene matches.

This clonotype was seen a handful of times. The rearrangement joins TRBV10-3 to TRBJ2-5; D may be TRBD1 or TRBD2 (5 bases each). From germline, CDR1 is ENHRY and CDR2 SYGVKD. Trimming stripped 0 bases from V and 5 bases from J, with 7 bases between. The CDR3 consists of 13 residues. CDR3 sequence reads: CAISESGEETQYF. The CDR3 DNA reads as TGTGCCATCAGTGAGTCAGGGGAGGAGACCCAGTACTTC.

The chain carries TRBV20-1 and TRBJ2-5; 8 bases align to TRBD2. This CDR3 is built from 14 residues. Germline trimming cut 0 bases from V and 4 bases from J; bases unmatched to any gene: 4. Germline lookup yields CDR1 DFQATT and CDR2 SNEGSKA (reference sequence). The CDR3 DNA is TGCAGTGCTAGAGATTGGGCGGGAGGAGAGACCCAGTACTTC. This sequence encodes CSARDWAGGETQYF.

A few counts support this clonotype. The V gene is TRBV6-5, the J gene TRBJ2-5; possibly TRBD2 for D (5 bases). CDR1 and CDR2 from the germline V gene are MNHEY and SVGAGI. The CDR3 is 15 residues long. Trimming took 2 bases from V and 4 from J, leaving 14 bases between them. The CDR3 protein is CASSYRGGRGETQYF. The CDR3 nucleotides are TGTGCCAGCAGTTACCGCGGCGGCCGGGGAGAGACCCAGTACTTC.

The chain employs TRBV20-1 and TRBJ1-5; D possibly corresponds to TRBD1 (6 bases). This CDR3 is built from 15 residues. V was clipped by 2 bases and J by 0 bases, with 11 bases between them. Germline assignment: CDR1 DFQATT and CDR2 SNEGSKA (reference sequence). CDR3 nucleotides: TGCAGTGCTAGACCAATCAGGGGTAGCAATCAGCCCCAGCATTTT. Amino acid sequence: CSARPIRGSNQPQHF.

The V and J genes are TRBV5-6 and TRBJ2-7; tentative D call: TRBD1 (5 bases). The CDR3 covers 15 residues. CDR1 is SGHDT and CDR2 is YYEEEE in the germline V gene. The V gene lost 3 bases and the J gene lost 3 bases, with 16 bases spanning the gap. CDR3 sequence (DNA): TGTGCCAGCAGCTCACAGACAGTTTCTGGCTACGAGCAGTACGTC. Its translation: CASSSQTVSGYEQYV.

This clonotype was seen only a few times. This rearrangement joins TRBV6-1 to TRBJ2-4; no firm D call. The CDR3 extends over 13 amino acids. Germline V gene sequence: CDR1 MNHNS, CDR2 SASEGT. Between the trimmed V and J ends, which lost 3 bases and 5 bases, there was a span of 8 bases. CDR3 nucleotide sequence: TGTGCCAGCAGTGACAACACACAAAACATTCAGTACTTC. This codes for CASSDNTQNIQYF.

The CDR3 sequence is CASQNSGHTRETQYF. The CDR3 region has the DNA TGCGCCAGCCAAAATAGCGGGCACACGAGGGAGACCCAGTACTTC. The V gene is TRBV5-1, the J gene TRBJ2-5; 7 nucleotides align to TRBD2. The V segment lost 7 bases and the J segment 5 bases; nucleotides outside the gene matches: 14. Germline V gives CDR1 SGHRS, CDR2 YFSETQ. The CDR3 is 15 residues long.

This clonotype was recorded a few times. This chain uses TRBV7-9 with TRBJ2-7; D uncertain. Germline V gives CDR1 SEHNR, CDR2 FQNEAQ (reference sequence). Deletions cut 5 bases from V and 4 bases from J, with 9 bases between. There are 12 residues in the CDR3. CDR3 sequence (DNA): TGTGCCAGCAGCGATTTGAGGTACGAGCAGTACTTC. Protein: CASSDLRYEQYF.

This clonotype was recorded many times. The V gene is TRBV6-6, the J gene TRBJ1-1; no clear D. The germline V and J ends were trimmed by 0 bases and 6 bases, with 5 bases remaining between them. This CDR3 has 12 residues. CDR1 is MNHNY and CDR2 is SVGAGI in the germline V gene (reference sequence). CDR3 bases: TGTGCCAGCAGTTACTCTGAGGCTGAAGCTTTCTTT. Amino acids: CASSYSEAEAFF.

This clonotype appeared a few times. The chain is built from TRBV4-1 and TRBJ1-5; D ambiguous. The CDR3 is 15 residues long. V was cut by 0 bases and J by 1 base, with 7 bases left in between. Germline V CDR1 and CDR2: MGHRA, YSYEKL. The CDR3 spells CASSQDGLSNQPQHF. The CDR3 bases are TGCGCCAGCAGCCAAGATGGACTGAGCAATCAGCCCCAGCATTTT.

This clonotype was recorded many times. This rearrangement joins TRBV7-9 to TRBJ2-3; D possibly corresponds to TRBD2 (5 bases). The CDR3 is 14 amino acids. The germline CDR1 and CDR2 sequences are SEHNR and FQNEAQ (reference sequence). V was cut by 3 bases and J by 4 bases, with 11 bases left in between. CDR3 region: CASSFDYSADTQYF. The CDR3 DNA reads TGTGCCAGCAGCTTTGACTACTCCGCAGATACGCAGTATTTT.

The chain combines TRBV5-1 with TRBJ2-3, with D perhaps matching TRBD2 (5 bases). The CDR3 is 14 amino acids. V gave up 3 bases and J gave up 0 bases, with 8 bases separating them. Germline V lookup: CDR1 SGHRS, CDR2 YFSETQ. Here the CDR3 DNA reads TGCGCCAGCAGCTATGACTACAGCACAGATACGCAGTATTTT. This codes for CASSYDYSTDTQYF.

The chain recombines TRBV12-3 or TRBV12-4 with TRBJ1-5; D remains ambiguous. V was shortened by 6 bases and J by 7 bases, with 16 bases between the two germline ends. This CDR3 has 14 amino acids. The CDR3 protein is CASRRGEEGQPQHF. DNA for the CDR3: TGTGCCAGCAGACGCGGGGAGGAGGGACAGCCCCAGCATTTT.

The V and J genes are TRBV24-1 and TRBJ2-1, with a tentative D call TRBD2 (6 bases). The V end was cut by 3 bases, the J end by 0 bases, with 11 bases between. Germline CDR1 and CDR2: KGHDR and SFDVKD. This CDR3 spans 16 amino acids. In DNA form, the CDR3 reads TGTGCCACCAGTGATAGTTGGGGAGGCTCCTACAATGAGCAGTTCTTC. This gives the protein CATSDSWGGSYNEQFF.

The chain employs TRBV28 and TRBJ2-7, with 8 nucleotides matching TRBD2. Trimming cost V 4 bases and J 2 bases; bases outside gene matches: 4. The germline V gene has CDR1 MDHEN and CDR2 SYDVKM. This CDR3 spans 14 amino acids. In nucleotides, the CDR3 is TGTGCCAGCAGTTCCCATAGCGGGACCTACGAGCAGTACTTC. It codes for CASSSHSGTYEQYF.

This sequence joins TRBV5-1 and TRBJ1-4; D gene ambiguous. Germline values: CDR1 SGHRS, CDR2 YFSETQ. V was cut by 5 bases and J by 3 bases, with 11 bases left in between. The CDR3 is 14 residues long. The CDR3 loop reads CASRESGANEKLFF. The CDR3 coding sequence is TGCGCCAGCAGGGAGTCGGGAGCTAATGAAAAACTGTTTTTT.

This clonotype has only a few counts. This rearrangement joins TRBV9 to TRBJ2-5, with D uncertain. CDR3 size: 16 residues. V lost 0 bases to trimming and J lost 0 bases, with 12 bases between them. Germline V CDR1 and CDR2: SGDLS, YYNGEE. In nucleotides, the CDR3 is TGTGCCAGCAGCGTAGCTAACGGCCAGAACCAAGAGACCCAGTACTTC. This encodes CASSVANGQNQETQYF. The full variable domain, rest sourced from reference TRBV9 and TRBJ2-5, is DSGVTQTPKHLITATGQRVTLRCSPRSGDLSVYWYQQSLDQGLQFLIQYYNGEERAKGNILERFSAQQFPDLHSELNLSSLELGDSALYFCASSVANGQNQETQYFGPGTRLLVL.

This clonotype was detected a few times. This chain joins TRBV6-1 and TRBJ2-1, with TRBD2 identical over 7 bases. J gave up 4 bases and V 6 bases, and 12 bases lay outside the gene matches. Germline V CDR1 and CDR2: MNHNS, SASEGT. The length of the CDR3 is 16 residues. The CDR3 nucleotides are TGTGCCAGCAGCCGAGCCCCCCCGGGGGGATACAATGAGCAGTTCTTC. Protein sequence: CASSRAPPGGYNEQFF.

The table lists this clonotype with a few counts. The chain carries TRBV20-1 and TRBJ2-5, with 8 bases identical to TRBD2. With V trimmed by 4 bases and J by 5 bases, 12 bases remained unmatched. This CDR3 is 15 amino acids long. The V gene's germline CDR1 is DFQATT and CDR2 SNEGSKA (reference sequence). The CDR3 loop is CSATQTSALDETQYF. For the CDR3, the DNA is TGCAGTGCTACCCAGACTAGCGCCCTGGATGAGACCCAGTACTTC.

This clonotype was detected only a few times. This chain connects TRBV12-3 or TRBV12-4 to TRBJ2-1; 12 nucleotides agree with TRBD2. Germline trimming cut 4 bases from V and 0 bases from J; bases unmatched to any gene: 13. This CDR3 has 20 amino acids. Here the CDR3 reads CASSSILAGGISYSYNEQFF. DNA for the CDR3: TGTGCCAGCAGTTCGATTCTAGCGGGGGGGATCTCATACTCCTACAATGAGCAGTTCTTC.